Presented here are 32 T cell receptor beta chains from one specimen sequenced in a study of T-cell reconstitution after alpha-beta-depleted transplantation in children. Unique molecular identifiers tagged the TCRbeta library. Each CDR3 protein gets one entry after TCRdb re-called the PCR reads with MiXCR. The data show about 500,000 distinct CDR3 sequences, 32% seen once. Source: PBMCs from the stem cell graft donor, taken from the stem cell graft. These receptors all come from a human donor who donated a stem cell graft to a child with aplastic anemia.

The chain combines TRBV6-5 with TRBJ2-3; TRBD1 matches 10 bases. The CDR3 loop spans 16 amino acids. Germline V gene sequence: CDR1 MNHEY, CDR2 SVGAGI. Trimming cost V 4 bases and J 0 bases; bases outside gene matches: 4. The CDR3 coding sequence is TGTGCCAGCAGTTGGGGACAGGGGTCTAGCACAGATACGCAGTATTTT. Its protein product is CASSWGQGSSTDTQYF.

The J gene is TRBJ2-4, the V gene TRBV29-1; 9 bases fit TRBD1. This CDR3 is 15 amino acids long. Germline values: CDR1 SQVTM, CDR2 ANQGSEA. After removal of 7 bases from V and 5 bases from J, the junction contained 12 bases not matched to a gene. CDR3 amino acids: CSAVQGAIVENIQYF. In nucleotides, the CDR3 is TGCAGCGCTGTACAGGGGGCGATCGTCGAAAACATTCAGTACTTC.

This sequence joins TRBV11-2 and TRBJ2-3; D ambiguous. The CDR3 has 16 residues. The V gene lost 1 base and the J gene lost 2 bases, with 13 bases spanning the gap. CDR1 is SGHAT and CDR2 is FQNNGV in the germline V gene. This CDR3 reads CASSLGTDHITDTQYF. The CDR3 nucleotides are TGTGCCAGCAGCTTAGGCACGGACCATATCACAGATACGCAGTATTTT.

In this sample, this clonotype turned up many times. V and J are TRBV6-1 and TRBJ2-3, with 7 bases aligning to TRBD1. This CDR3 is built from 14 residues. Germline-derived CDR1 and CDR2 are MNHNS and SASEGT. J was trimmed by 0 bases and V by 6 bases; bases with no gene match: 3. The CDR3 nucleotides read TGTGCCAGCAGGAGGACAGGTAGCACAGATACGCAGTATTTT. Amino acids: CASRRTGSTDTQYF.

CDR3 amino acids: CASSLGSGGRRTDTQYF. DNA of the CDR3: TGTGCCAGCAGCTTAGGCTCCGGGGGACGGCGCACAGATACGCAGTATTTT. The J gene is TRBJ2-3, the V gene TRBV7-2, with D perhaps matching TRBD2 (6 bases). The CDR3 sequence is 17 residues long. Germline CDR1 reads SGHTA; CDR2 reads FQGNSA. Trimming cost V 1 base and J 1 base, with 15 bases left between them.

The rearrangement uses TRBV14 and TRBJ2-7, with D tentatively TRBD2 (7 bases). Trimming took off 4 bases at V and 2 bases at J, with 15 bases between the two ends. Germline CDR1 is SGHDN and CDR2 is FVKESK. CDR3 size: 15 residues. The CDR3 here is CASSPFGGPTYEQYF. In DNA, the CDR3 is TGTGCCAGCAGCCCCTTCGGGGGGCCAACCTACGAGCAGTACTTC.

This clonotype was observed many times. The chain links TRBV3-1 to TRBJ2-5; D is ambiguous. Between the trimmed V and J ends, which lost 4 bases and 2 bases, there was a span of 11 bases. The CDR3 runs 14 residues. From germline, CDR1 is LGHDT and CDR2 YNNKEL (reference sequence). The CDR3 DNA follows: TGTGCCAGCAGCCCCCGAGCTGCTCAAGAGACCCAGTACTTC. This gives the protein CASSPRAAQETQYF.

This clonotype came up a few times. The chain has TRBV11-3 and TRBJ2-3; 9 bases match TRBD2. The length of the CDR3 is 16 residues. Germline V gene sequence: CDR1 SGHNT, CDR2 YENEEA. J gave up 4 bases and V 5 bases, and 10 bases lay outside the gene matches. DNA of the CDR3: TGTGCCAGCAGCCCCGGGACTAGCTGGGGGGCAGATACGCAGTATTTT. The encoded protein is CASSPGTSWGADTQYF.

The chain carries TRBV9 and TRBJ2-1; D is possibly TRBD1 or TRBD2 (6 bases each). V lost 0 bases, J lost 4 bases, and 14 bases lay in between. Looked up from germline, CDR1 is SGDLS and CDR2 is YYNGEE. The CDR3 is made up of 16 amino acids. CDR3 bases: TGTGCCAGCAGCGTAGCTACGGGGGACAAGTACAATGAGCAGTTCTTC. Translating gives CASSVATGDKYNEQFF.

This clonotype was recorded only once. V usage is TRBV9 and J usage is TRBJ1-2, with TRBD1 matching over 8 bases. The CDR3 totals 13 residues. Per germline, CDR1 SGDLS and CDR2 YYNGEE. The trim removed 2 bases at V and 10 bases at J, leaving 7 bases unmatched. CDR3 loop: CASSVSDRDHYTF. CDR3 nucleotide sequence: TGTGCCAGCAGCGTCTCGGACAGGGACCACTACACCTTC.

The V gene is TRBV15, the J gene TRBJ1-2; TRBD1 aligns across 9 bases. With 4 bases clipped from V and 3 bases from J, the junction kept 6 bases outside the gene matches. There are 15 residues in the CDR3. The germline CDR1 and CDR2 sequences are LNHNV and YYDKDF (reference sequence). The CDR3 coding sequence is TGTGCCACCAGCATCGGCAGGACAGGGGACTATGGCTACACCTTC. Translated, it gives CATSIGRTGDYGYTF.

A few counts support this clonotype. In DNA form, the CDR3 reads TGTGCCAGCAGTACGAATACTAGAGTCGATGAGCAGTTCTTC. This codes for CASSTNTRVDEQFF. V is TRBV27 and J is TRBJ2-1; perhaps TRBD2 as D (5 bases). V was pared by 5 bases and J by 8 bases, with 16 bases between. This CDR3 is 14 amino acids long. The germline V gene has CDR1 MNHEY and CDR2 SMNVEV (reference sequence).

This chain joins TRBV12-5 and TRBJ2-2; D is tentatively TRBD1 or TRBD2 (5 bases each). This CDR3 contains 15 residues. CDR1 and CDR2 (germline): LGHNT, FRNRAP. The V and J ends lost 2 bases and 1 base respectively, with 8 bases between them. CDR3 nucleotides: TGTGCTAGTGGTTTGTTGGGGGAGAACACCGGGGAGCTGTTTTTT. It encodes CASGLLGENTGELFF.

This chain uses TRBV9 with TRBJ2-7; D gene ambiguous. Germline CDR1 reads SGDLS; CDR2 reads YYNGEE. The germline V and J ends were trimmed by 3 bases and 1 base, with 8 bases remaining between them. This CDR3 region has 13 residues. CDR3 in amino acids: CASSGRSSYEQYV. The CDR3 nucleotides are TGTGCCAGCAGCGGCCGTAGTTCCTACGAGCAGTACGTC.

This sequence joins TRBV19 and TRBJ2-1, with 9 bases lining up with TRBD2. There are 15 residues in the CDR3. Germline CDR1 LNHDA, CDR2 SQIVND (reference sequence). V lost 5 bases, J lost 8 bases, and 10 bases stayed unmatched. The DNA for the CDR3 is TGTGCCAGTAGTCTACTAGCGGGTGTGGGGCATGAGCAGTTCTTC. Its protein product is CASSLLAGVGHEQFF. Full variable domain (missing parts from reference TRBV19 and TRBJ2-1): DGGITQSPKYLFRKEGQNVTLSCEQNLNHDAMYWYRQDPGQGLRLIYYSQIVNDFQKGDIAEGYSVSREKKESFPLTVTSAQKNPTAFYLCASSLLAGVGHEQFFGPGTRLTVL.

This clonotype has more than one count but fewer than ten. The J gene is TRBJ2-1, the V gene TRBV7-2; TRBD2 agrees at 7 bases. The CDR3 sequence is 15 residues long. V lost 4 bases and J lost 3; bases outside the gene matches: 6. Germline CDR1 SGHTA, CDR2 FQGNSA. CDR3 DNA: TGTGCCAGCAGCTCGCGGACTAGTGTCTACAATGAGCAGTTCTTC. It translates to CASSSRTSVYNEQFF.

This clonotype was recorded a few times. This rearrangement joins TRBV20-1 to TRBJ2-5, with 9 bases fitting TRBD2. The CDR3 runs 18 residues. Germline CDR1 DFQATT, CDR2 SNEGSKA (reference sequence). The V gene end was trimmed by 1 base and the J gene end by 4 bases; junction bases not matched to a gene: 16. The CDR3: CSARVPPVVAGVGETQYF. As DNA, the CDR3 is TGCAGTGCTAGAGTCCCCCCGGTAGTAGCGGGAGTCGGAGAGACCCAGTACTTC.

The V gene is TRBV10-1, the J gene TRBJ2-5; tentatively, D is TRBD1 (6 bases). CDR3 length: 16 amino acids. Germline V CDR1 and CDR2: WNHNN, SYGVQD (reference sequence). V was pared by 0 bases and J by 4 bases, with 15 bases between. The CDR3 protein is CASSESLVGGPETQYF. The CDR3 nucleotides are TGCGCCAGCAGTGAGTCGTTGGTAGGGGGTCCAGAGACCCAGTACTTC.

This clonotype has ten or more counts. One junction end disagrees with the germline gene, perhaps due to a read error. Written as DNA, the CDR3 is TGTGCCAGCAGCTTGGGGGCGAGCTCCTACAATGAGCAGTTCTTC. It codes for CASSLGASSYNEQFF. This chain uses TRBV5-1 with TRBJ2-1; perhaps TRBD1 as D (6 bases). Germline V gene lookup returns CDR1 SGHRS and CDR2 YFSETQ. The CDR3 runs to 15 residues.

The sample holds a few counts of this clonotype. Here the CDR3 reads CASIRQADATNEKLFF. The CDR3 coding sequence is TGTGCCAGCATCAGACAGGCTGATGCAACTAATGAAAAACTGTTTTTT. V and J are TRBV21-1 and TRBJ1-4; TRBD1, as called in the table, went unchecked against the DNA. TRBV21-1 is an annotated pseudogene. This CDR3 comprises 16 residues.

The CDR3 DNA reads as TGCGCCAGCAGCAGGAGGACCCCCTCTGACGGCTACACCTTC. Its protein product is CASSRRTPSDGYTF. The V gene is TRBV5-1, the J gene TRBJ1-2; D is undetermined. Looked up from germline, CDR1 is SGHRS and CDR2 is YFSETQ. CDR3 length: 14 residues. Trimming removed 4 bases at V and 8 bases at J, with 18 bases between. Full variable domain (remainder filled in from reference TRBV5-1 and TRBJ1-2): KAGVTQTPRYLIKTRGQQVTLSCSPISGHRSVSWYQQTPGQGLQFLFEYFSETQRNKGNFPGRFSGRQFSNSRSEMNVSTLELGDSALYLCASSRRTPSDGYTFGSGTRLTVV.

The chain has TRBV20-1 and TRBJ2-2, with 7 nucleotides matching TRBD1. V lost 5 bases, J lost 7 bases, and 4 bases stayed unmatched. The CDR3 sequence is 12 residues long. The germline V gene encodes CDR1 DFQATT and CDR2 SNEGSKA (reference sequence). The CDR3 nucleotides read TGCAGTGCTCCGACAGGGAGCGGGGAGCTGTTTTTT. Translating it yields CSAPTGSGELFF.

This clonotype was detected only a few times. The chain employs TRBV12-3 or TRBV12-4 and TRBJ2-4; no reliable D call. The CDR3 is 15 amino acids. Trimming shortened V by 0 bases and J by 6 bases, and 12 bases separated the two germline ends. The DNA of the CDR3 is TGTGCCAGCAGTTTAGCGCTAAGCGAATCAAACATTCAGTACTTC. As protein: CASSLALSESNIQYF.

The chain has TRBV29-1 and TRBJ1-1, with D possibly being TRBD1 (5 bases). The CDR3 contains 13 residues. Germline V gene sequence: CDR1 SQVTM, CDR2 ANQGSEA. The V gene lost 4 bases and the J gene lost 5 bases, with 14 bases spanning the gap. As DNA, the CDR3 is TGCAGCGTTGGTGTAGGGGCTGAGACTGAAGCTTTCTTT. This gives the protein CSVGVGAETEAFF.

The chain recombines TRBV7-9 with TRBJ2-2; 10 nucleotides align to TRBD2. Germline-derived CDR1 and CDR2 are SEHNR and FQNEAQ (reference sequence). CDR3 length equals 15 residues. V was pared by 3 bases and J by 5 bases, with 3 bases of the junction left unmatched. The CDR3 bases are TGTGCCAGCAGCTTTATACTAGCGGGAACCGGGGAGCTGTTTTTT. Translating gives CASSFILAGTGELFF.

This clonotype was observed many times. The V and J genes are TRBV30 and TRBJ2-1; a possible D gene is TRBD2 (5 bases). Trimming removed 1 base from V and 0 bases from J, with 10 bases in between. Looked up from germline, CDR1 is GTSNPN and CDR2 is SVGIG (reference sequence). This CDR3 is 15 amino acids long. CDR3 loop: CAWSEGGYSYNEQFF. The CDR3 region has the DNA TGTGCCTGGAGTGAGGGCGGGTACTCCTACAATGAGCAGTTCTTC.

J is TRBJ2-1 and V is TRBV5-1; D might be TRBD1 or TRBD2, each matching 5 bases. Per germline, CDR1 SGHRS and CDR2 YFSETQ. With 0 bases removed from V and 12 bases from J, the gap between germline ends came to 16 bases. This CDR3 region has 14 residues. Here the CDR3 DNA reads TGCGCCAGCAGCTTGGCCGGGACCATTACTGGGCAGTTCTTC. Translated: CASSLAGTITGQFF.

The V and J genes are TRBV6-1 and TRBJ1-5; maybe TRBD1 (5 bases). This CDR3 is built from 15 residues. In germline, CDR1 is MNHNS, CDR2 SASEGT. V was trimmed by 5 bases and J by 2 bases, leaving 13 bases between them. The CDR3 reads CASSPDRSGNQPQHF. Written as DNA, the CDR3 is TGTGCCAGCAGTCCTGACAGAAGTGGCAATCAGCCCCAGCATTTT.

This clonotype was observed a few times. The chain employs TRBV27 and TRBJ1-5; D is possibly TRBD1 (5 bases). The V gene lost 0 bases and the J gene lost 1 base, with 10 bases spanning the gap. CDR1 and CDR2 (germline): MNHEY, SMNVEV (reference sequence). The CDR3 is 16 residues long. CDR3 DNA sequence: TGTGCCAGCAGTTTATCGACGGGGGGAAGCAATCAGCCCCAGCATTTT. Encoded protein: CASSLSTGGSNQPQHF.

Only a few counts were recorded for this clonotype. The CDR3 here is CATSRSPPGRQSYNEQFF. Written as DNA, the CDR3 is TGTGCCACCAGCAGATCTCCCCCGGGACGGCAATCCTACAATGAGCAGTTCTTC. The chain is built from TRBV15 and TRBJ2-1, with D perhaps matching TRBD1 or TRBD2 (5 bases each). This CDR3 region has 18 residues. Germline V gene lookup returns CDR1 LNHNV and CDR2 YYDKDF (reference sequence). V was pared by 2 bases and J by 1 base, with 18 bases between.

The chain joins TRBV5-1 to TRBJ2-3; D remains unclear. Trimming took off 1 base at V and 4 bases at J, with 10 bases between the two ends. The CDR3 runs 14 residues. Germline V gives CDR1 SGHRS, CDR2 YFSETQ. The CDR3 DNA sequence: TGCGCCAGCAGCTTGTCGAACGGCCCAGATACGCAGTATTTT. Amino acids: CASSLSNGPDTQYF.

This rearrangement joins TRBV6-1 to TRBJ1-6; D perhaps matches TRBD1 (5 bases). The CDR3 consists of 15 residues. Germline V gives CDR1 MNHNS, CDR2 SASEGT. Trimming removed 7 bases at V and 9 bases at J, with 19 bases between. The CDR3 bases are TGTGCCAGCACTCAATCCGGGACCCTGAGTTCACCCCTCCACTTT. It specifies CASTQSGTLSSPLHF.